This TCR beta chain was found in a study of graft-versus-host responses after intestinal transplantation. In the study overall: Isolated intestinal, liver-intestinal, or multivisceral transplants had been given to the recipients.

From the graft tissue, intraepithelial and lamina propria lymphocytes were released through processing. Germline V gene data show CDR1 as SGHKS and CDR2 as YYEKEE (reference sequence). This CDR3 region has 13 residues. V dropped 4 bases and J dropped 1 base, with 8 bases sitting between them. The method was immunoSEQ multiplex PCR; TCRdb's version includes in-frame clones alone and lacks a portion of them. The sample contains about 7,600 clones, roughly four fifths of which appear only once. This receptor was taken from a human patient who received an intestinal transplant, so some T cells may come from the graft donor. V is TRBV5-5 and J is TRBJ1-1; TRBD1 is a possible D gene (5 bases). The sample here was ileum tissue, taken approximately 19 weeks after transplant. CDR3 sequence reads: CASSRTTNTEAFF. The CDR3, as DNA: TGTGCCAGCAGCCGGACAACGAACACTGAAGCTTTCTTT.